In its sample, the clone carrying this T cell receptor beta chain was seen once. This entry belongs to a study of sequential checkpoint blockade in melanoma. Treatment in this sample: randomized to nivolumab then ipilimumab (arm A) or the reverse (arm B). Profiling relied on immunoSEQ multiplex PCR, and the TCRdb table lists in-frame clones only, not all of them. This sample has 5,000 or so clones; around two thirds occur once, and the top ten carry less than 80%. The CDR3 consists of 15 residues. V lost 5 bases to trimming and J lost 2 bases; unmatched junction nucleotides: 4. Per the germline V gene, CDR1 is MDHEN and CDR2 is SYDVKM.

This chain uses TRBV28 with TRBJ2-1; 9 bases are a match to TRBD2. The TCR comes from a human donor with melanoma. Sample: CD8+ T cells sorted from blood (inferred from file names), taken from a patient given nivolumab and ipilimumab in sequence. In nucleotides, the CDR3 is TGTGCCAGCAGTCGGACTAGCGAGCCCTACAATGAGCAGTTCTTC. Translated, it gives CASSRTSEPYNEQFF.